This T cell receptor (beta chain) was identified during a study of breast tumors, draining lymph nodes, adjacent tissues. TCRdb reanalysed the multiplex PCR reads using MiXCR and keeps one entry per CDR3 protein. The table records about 270,000 distinct CDR3 sequences, over 30% of them present only once. Samples came from axillary lymph nodes draining the breast cancer. This clonotype was seen ten or more times. Its antigen is unidentified. The CDR3 is made up of 15 amino acids. Losses at the gene ends were 5 bases for V and 2 bases for J; bases not matched to a gene: 6. Per germline, CDR1 SGHNT and CDR2 YYREEE (reference sequence). Study findings and constraints: Tumors had less TCR diversity than lymph nodes, more than nontumor tissue.

The sequence derives from a female donor with breast cancer. Some clones in this sample may be carry-over from other donors' samples. The chain links TRBV5-4 to TRBJ2-7, with TRBD2 identical over 11 bases. The material sequenced was axillary lymph node tissue. CDR3 sequence reads: CASSPTSGSAYEQYF. The CDR3 DNA follows: TGTGCCAGCAGTCCAACTAGCGGGAGTGCCTACGAGCAGTACTTC.